This TCR beta chain was profiled in a study of cytomegalovirus exposure and HLA in healthy donors. General study points: That first-cohort TCR clusters tended to co-occur in the roughly 120 validation repertoires was found in a later analysis. Despite most TCR sequences being rare, some public TCRs occurred in many donors. Cytomegalovirus association was assigned to 170 or so TCR beta chains.

The data were produced by immunoSEQ multiplex PCR, yet TCRdb's version contains in-frame clones alone and is incomplete. This table has hundreds of thousands of clones, 75% to 90% appearing once. Note on this clone: The target antigen is unknown.

Trimming removed 1 base from V and 3 bases from J; junction bases left unmatched: 6. This CDR3 has 16 residues. Germline V CDR1 and CDR2: MGHDK, SYGVNS. Sequenced material: PBMCs. This receptor was taken from a young woman in good health and CMV-seronegative. The chain uses TRBV25-1 and TRBJ2-4; 7 bases are shared with TRBD1. CDR3 amino acids: CASSESKGAVKNIQYF. The CDR3 DNA sequence: TGTGCCAGCAGTGAATCGAAGGGGGCCGTCAAAAACATTCAGTACTTC.